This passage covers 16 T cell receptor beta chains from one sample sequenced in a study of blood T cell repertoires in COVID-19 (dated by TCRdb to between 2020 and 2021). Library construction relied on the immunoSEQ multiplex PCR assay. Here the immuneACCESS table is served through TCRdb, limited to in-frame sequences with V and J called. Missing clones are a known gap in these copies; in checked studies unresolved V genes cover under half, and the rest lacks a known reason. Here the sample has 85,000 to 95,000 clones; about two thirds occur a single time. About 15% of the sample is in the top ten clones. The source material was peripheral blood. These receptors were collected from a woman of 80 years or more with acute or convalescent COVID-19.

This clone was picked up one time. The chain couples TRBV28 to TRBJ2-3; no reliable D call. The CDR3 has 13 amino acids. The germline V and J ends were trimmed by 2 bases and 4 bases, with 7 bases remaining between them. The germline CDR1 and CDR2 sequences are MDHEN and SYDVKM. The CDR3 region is CASSLVSADTQYF. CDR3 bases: TGTGCCAGCAGTTTAGTCAGTGCAGATACGCAGTATTTT.

CDR3 DNA: TGCGCCAGCAGCCAAGATAATACGGGGGGCACTGAAGCTTTCTTT. Protein: CASSQDNTGGTEAFF. The J gene is TRBJ1-1, the V gene TRBV4-3, with D possibly being TRBD1 (5 bases). Trimming took 0 bases from V and 4 from J, leaving 12 bases between them. This CDR3 is 15 amino acids long. Per the germline V gene, CDR1 is LGHNA and CDR2 is YSLEER.

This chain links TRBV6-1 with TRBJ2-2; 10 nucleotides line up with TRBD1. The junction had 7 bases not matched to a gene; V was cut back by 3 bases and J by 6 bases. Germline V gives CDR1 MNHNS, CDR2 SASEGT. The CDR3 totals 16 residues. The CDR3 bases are TGTGCCAGCAGTGATGGGACAGGGGTTAAGCCCGGGGAGCTGTTTTTT. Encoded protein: CASSDGTGVKPGELFF.

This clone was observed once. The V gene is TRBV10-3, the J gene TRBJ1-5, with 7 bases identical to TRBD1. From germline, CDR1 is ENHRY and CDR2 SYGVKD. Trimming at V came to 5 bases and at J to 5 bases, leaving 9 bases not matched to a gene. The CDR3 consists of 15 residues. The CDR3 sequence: CAISPQGGTYQPQHF. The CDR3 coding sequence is TGTGCCATCAGTCCTCAGGGGGGAACATATCAGCCCCAGCATTTT.

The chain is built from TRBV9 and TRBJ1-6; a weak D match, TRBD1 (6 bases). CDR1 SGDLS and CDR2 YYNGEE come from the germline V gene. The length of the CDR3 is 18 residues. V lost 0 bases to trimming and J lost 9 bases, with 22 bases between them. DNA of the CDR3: TGTGCCAGCAGCGTAGGGTCAGCCAGGGGCGCGTCCGGTTCACCCCTCCACTTT. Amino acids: CASSVGSARGASGSPLHF. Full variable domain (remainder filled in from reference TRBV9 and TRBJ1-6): DSGVTQTPKHLITATGQRVTLRCSPRSGDLSVYWYQQSLDQGLQFLIQYYNGEERAKGNILERFSAQQFPDLHSELNLSSLELGDSALYFCASSVGSARGASGSPLHFGNGTRLTVT.

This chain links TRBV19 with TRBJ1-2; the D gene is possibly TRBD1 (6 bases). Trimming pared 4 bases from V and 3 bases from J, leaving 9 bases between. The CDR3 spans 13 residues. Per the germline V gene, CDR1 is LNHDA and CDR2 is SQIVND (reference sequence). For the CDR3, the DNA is TGTGCCAGTAGTACAAGGACAGACTATGGCTACACCTTC. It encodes CASSTRTDYGYTF.

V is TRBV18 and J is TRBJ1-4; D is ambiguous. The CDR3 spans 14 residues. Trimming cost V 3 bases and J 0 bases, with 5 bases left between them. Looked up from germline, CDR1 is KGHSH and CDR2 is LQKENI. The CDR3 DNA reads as TGTGCCAGCTCACCTGACTCAACTAATGAAAAACTGTTTTTT. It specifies CASSPDSTNEKLFF.

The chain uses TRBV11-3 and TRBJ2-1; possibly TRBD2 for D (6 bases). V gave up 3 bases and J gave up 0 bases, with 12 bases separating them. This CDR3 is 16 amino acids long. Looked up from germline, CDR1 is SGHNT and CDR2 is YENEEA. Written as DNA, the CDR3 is TGTGCCAGCAGCTTGGGCGGGGCGAGCTCCTACAATGAGCAGTTCTTC. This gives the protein CASSLGGASSYNEQFF. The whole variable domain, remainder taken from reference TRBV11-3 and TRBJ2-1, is EAGVVQSPRYKIIEKKQPVAFWCNPISGHNTLYWYLQNLGQGPELLIRYENEEAVDDSQLPKDRFSAERLKGVDSTLKIQPAELGDSAVYLCASSLGGASSYNEQFFGPGTRLTVL.

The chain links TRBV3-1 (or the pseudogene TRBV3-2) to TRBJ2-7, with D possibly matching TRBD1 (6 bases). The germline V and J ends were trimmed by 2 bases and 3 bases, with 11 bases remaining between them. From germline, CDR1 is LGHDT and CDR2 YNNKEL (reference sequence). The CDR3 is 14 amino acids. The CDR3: CASSQRGIDYEQYF. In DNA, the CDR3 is TGTGCCAGCAGCCAAAGGGGGATAGACTACGAGCAGTACTTC.

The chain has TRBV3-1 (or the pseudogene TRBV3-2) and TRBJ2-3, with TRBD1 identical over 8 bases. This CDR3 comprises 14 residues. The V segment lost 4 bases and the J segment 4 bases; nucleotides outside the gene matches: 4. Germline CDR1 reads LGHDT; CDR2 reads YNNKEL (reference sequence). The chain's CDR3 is CASSRGQGPDTQYF. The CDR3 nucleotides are TGTGCCAGCAGCCGCGGACAGGGACCAGATACGCAGTATTTT.

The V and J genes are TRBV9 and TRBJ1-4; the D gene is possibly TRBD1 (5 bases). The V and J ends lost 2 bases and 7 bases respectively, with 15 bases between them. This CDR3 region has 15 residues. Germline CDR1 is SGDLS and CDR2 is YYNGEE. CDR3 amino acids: CASSVGGSLGEKLFF. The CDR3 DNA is TGTGCCAGCAGCGTTGGGGGGTCATTGGGTGAAAAACTGTTTTTT.

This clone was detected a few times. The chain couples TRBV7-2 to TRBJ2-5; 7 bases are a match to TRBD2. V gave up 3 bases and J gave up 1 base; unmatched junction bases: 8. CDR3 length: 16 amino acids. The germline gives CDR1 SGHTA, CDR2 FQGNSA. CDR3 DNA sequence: TGTGCCAGCAGCTTCTTTCGGACTAGTAGCCAAGAGACCCAGTACTTC. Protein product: CASSFFRTSSQETQYF.

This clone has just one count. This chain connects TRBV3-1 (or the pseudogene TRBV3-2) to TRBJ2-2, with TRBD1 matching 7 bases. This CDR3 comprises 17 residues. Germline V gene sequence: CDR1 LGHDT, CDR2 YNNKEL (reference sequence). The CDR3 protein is CAWTGRIIFSNTGELFF. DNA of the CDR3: TGTGCATGGACAGGTCGGATTATATTCTCTAACACCGGGGAGCTGTTTTTT.

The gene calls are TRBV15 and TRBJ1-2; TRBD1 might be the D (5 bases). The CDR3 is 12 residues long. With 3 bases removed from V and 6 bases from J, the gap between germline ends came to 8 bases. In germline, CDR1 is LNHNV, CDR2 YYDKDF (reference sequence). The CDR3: CATSRGRDGYTF. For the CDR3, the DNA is TGTGCCACCAGCAGGGGGCGCGATGGCTACACCTTC.

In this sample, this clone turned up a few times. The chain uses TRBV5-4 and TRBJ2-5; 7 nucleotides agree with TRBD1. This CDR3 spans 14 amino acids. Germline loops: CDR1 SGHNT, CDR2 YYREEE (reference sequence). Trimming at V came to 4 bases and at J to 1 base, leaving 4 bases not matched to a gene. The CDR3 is CASSPTGAQETQYF. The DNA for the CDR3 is TGTGCCAGCAGCCCTACAGGGGCCCAAGAGACCCAGTACTTC.

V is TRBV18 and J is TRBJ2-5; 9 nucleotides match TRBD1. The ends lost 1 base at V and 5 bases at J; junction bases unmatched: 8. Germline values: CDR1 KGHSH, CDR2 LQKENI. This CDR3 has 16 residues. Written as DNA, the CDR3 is TGTGCCAGCTCACCACTTGGGACAGGGCTATTGGAGACCCAGTACTTC. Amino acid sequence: CASSPLGTGLLETQYF.